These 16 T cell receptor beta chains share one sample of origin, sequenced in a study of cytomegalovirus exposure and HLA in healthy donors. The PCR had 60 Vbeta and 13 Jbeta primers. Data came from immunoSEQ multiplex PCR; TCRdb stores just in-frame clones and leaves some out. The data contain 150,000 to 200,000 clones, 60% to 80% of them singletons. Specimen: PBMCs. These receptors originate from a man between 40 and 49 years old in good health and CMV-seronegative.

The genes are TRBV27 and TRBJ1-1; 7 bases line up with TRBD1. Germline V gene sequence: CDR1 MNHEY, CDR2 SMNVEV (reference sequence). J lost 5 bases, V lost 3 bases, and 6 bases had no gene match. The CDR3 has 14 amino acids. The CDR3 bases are TGTGCCAGCAGTTTCTTAACAGGGGAGACTGAAGCTTTCTTT. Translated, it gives CASSFLTGETEAFF.

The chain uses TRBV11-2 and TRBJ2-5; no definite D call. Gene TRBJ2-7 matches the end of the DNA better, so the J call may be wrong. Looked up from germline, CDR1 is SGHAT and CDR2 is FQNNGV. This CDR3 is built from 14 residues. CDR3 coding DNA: TGTGCCAGCAGCCCGGGTCCCAATAGGCACGAGCAGTACTTC. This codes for CASSPGPNRHEQYF.

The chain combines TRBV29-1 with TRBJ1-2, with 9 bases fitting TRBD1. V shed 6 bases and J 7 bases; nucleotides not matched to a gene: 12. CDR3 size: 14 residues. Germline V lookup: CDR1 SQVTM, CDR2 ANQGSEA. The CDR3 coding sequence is TGCAGCGTCACCGGCGGGACAGGGTCCTCTGGCTACACCTTC. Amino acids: CSVTGGTGSSGYTF.

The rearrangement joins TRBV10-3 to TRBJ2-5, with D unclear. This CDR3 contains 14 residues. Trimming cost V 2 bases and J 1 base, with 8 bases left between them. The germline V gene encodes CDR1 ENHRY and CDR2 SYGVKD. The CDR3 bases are TGTGCCATCAGTGAGCCGACTCTCCAAGAGACCCAGTACTTC. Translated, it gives CAISEPTLQETQYF.

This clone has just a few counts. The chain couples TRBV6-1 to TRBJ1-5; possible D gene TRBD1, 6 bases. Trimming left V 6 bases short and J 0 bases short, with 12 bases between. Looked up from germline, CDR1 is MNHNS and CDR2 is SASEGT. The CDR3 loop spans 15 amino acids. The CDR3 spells CASRPDRNSNQPQHF. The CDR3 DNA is TGTGCCAGCAGACCCGACAGGAATAGCAATCAGCCCCAGCATTTT.

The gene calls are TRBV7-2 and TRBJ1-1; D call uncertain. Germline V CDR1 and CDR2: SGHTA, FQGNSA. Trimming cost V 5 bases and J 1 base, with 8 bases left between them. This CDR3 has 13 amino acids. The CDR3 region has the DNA TGTGCCAGCAGCCCCGGAGGGAACACTGAAGCTTTCTTT. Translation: CASSPGGNTEAFF.

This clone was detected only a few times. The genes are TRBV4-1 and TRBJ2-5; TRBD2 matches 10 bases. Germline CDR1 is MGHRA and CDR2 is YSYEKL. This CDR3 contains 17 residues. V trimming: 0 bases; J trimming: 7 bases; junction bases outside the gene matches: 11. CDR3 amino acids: CASSQDEVAGGSGTQYF. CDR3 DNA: TGCGCCAGCAGCCAAGATGAAGTAGCGGGGGGATCCGGGACCCAGTACTTC.

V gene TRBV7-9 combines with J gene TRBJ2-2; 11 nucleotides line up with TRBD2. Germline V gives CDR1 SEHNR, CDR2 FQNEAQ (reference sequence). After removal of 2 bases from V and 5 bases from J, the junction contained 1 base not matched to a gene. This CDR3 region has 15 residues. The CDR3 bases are TGTGCCAGCAGCTTATTAGCGGGAGGGACCGGGGAGCTGTTTTTT. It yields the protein CASSLLAGGTGELFF.

This CDR3 is CSVEVPGGREKLFF. The CDR3 DNA sequence: TGCAGCGTTGAAGTTCCGGGGGGGAGGGAAAAACTGTTTTTT. J is TRBJ1-4 and V is TRBV29-1; tentatively, D is TRBD1 (5 bases). Germline values: CDR1 SQVTM, CDR2 ANQGSEA. CDR3 length: 14 residues. The V gene lost 1 base and the J gene lost 8 bases, with 14 bases spanning the gap.

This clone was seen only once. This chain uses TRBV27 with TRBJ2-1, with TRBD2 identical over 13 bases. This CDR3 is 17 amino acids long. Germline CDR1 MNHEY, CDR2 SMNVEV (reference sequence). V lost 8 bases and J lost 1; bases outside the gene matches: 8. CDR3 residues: CASAGTSGIKSYNEQFF. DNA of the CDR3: TGTGCCAGCGCCGGGACTAGCGGGATTAAGTCCTACAATGAGCAGTTCTTC.

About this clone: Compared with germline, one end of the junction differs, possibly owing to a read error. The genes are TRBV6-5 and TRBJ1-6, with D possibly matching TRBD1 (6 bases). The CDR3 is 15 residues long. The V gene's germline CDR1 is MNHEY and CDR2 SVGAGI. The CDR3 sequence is CASTRTVSSNSPLHF. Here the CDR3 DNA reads TGTGCCAGCACTAGGACAGTCTCCTCTAATTCACCCCTCCACTTT.

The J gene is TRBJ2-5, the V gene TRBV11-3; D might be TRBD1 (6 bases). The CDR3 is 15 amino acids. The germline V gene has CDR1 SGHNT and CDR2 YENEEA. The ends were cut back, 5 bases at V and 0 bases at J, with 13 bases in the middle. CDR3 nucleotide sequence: TGTGCCAGCAGCGCCGGGACAAAGTACCAAGAGACCCAGTACTTC. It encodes CASSAGTKYQETQYF.

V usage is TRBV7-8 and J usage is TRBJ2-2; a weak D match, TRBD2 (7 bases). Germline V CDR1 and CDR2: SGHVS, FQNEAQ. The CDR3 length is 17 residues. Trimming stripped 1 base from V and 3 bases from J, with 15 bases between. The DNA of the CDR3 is TGTGCCAGCAGCTTAGTCCCTCGAGGGGGGGACACCGGGGAGCTGTTTTTT. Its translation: CASSLVPRGGDTGELFF.

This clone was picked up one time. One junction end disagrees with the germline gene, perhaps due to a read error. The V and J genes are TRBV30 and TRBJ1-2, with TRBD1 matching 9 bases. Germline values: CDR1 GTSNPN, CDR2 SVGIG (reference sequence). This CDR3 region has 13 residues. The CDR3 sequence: CGWKGQGRWGYTF. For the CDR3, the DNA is TGTGGCTGGAAGGGACAGGGAAGATGGGGCTACACCTTC.

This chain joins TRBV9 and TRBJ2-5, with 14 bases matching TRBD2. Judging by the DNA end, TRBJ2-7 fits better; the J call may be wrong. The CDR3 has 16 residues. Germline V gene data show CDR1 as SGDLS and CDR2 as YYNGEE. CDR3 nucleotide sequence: TGTGCCAGCAGCGCCTTCTCGGGACTAGCGGGAGACGAGCAGTACTTC. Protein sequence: CASSAFSGLAGDEQYF.

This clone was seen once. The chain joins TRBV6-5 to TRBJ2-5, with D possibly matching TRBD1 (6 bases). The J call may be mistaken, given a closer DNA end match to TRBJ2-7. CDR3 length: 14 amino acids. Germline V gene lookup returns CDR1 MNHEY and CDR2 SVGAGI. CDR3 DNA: TGTGCCAGCAGTTATTCCGGACAGACCTACGAGCAGTACTTC. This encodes CASSYSGQTYEQYF.